One sample yielded the 19 T cell receptor beta chains listed below, sequenced in a study of T cells in Graves' hyperthyroidism and ophthalmopathy. What was amplified from RNA transcripts were TCR beta CDR3 regions. When the TCR CDR3 underwent first-round RT-PCR, the HTBI primer set was used. TCRdb passed the multiplex PCR reads through MiXCR, listing each CDR3 protein once. The data show roughly 93,000 distinct CDR3 sequences, over 50% seen once. Sequences were obtained from blood. These receptors were taken from a woman aged 40-49 years with Graves' hyperthyroidism.

This clonotype was found a few times. This chain links TRBV2 with TRBJ1-4; D call uncertain. Germline CDR1 reads SNHLY; CDR2 reads FYNNEI. V was clipped by 5 bases and J by 2 bases, with 9 bases between them. This CDR3 has 14 amino acids. CDR3 sequence (DNA): TGTGCCAGCAGTTTTGTGCCGACTAATGAAAAACTGTTTTTT. Protein sequence: CASSFVPTNEKLFF.

This clonotype was picked up many times. This chain uses TRBV12-3 or TRBV12-4 with TRBJ2-3; D not resolved. CDR3 length: 11 amino acids. The ends were cut back, 4 bases at V and 7 bases at J, with 6 bases in the middle. The CDR3 coding sequence is TGTGCCAGCAGTTCCGGCAATACGCAGTATTTT. Translated, it gives CASSSGNTQYF.

This clonotype was observed many times. V usage is TRBV4-1 and J usage is TRBJ1-2, with D maybe TRBD1 (5 bases). The CDR3 spans 15 residues. Trimming took 3 bases from V and 4 from J, leaving 15 bases between them. Germline V gives CDR1 MGHRA, CDR2 YSYEKL. The CDR3 region has the DNA TGCGCCAGCAGCCAGGGGGGTCGGGGAGGCTATGGCTACACCTTC. It codes for CASSQGGRGGYGYTF.

This clonotype was observed many times. The V and J genes are TRBV19 and TRBJ1-6; a weak D match, TRBD1 (5 bases). CDR1 is LNHDA and CDR2 is SQIVND in the germline V gene (reference sequence). The CDR3 extends over 13 amino acids. V lost 5 bases and J 7 bases, leaving 9 bases between the germline ends. The CDR3 DNA reads TGTGCCAGTAGTGGGAGGGGAAATTCACCCCTCCACTTT. It is translated as CASSGRGNSPLHF.

This clonotype was detected ten times or more. The chain carries TRBV20-1 and TRBJ1-2; no clear D. CDR3 length: 10 amino acids. V lost 3 bases and J lost 6, with 5 bases in between. Germline V lookup: CDR1 DFQATT, CDR2 SNEGSKA (reference sequence). CDR3 in amino acids: CSASGDGYTF. The CDR3, as DNA: TGCAGTGCTAGCGGAGATGGCTACACCTTC.

The rearrangement uses TRBV5-1 and TRBJ2-1, with D maybe TRBD1 (5 bases). This CDR3 is 13 amino acids long. V lost 3 bases, J lost 3 bases, and 7 bases lay in between. The germline V gene has CDR1 SGHRS and CDR2 YFSETQ. The DNA for the CDR3 is TGCGCCAGCAGCTCGACAGACTACAATGAGCAGTTCTTC. Its protein product is CASSSTDYNEQFF.

The sample holds one count of this clonotype. The chain recombines TRBV20-1 with TRBJ2-5; 9 nucleotides match TRBD2. V trimming: 6 bases; J trimming: 2 bases; junction bases outside the gene matches: 4. The CDR3 totals 13 residues. From germline, CDR1 is DFQATT and CDR2 SNEGSKA (reference sequence). The CDR3 DNA reads TGCAGTGCGGTAGCGGGAGCGCAAGAGACCCAGTACTTC. Protein product: CSAVAGAQETQYF.

The V call is TRBV6-1, the J call TRBJ1-6; TRBD1 might be the D (5 bases). Germline V gives CDR1 MNHNS, CDR2 SASEGT. Trimming left V 5 bases short and J 8 bases short, with 10 bases between. The CDR3 is made up of 13 amino acids. The CDR3 here is CASSYWGDSPLHF. CDR3 nucleotide sequence: TGTGCCAGCAGTTACTGGGGCGATTCACCCCTCCACTTT.

A few counts support this clonotype. The V and J genes are TRBV5-1 and TRBJ1-6; 8 bases match TRBD1. There are 15 residues in the CDR3. V was pared by 4 bases and J by 7 bases, with 7 bases of the junction left unmatched. Germline CDR1 is SGHRS and CDR2 is YFSETQ. CDR3 bases: TGCGCCAGCAGCCAAACCGACAGGGGAAATTCACCCCTCCACTTT. This gives the protein CASSQTDRGNSPLHF.

This sequence joins TRBV20-1 and TRBJ2-5; possibly TRBD1 for D (5 bases). There are 12 residues in the CDR3. The germline CDR1 and CDR2 sequences are DFQATT and SNEGSKA (reference sequence). The CDR3 DNA reads as TGCAGCTTAGGGGCAGGGCAAGAGACCCAGTACTTC. Amino acids: CSLGAGQETQYF.

A word on this clonotype: One end of the junction does not line up with germline, which may come from a read error. The rearrangement links TRBV10-1 to TRBJ2-5; 10 bases are a match to TRBD2. CDR1 is WNHNN, CDR2 SYGVQD, per germline (reference sequence). There are 13 residues in the CDR3. CDR3 DNA sequence: TGCGCCAGCCAGCCCCTAGCGGGAGAGACCCAGCACTTC. Protein product: CASQPLAGETQHF.

This clonotype was recorded many times. This chain joins TRBV7-2 and TRBJ1-1; possibly TRBD1 for D (6 bases). This CDR3 comprises 14 residues. Per the germline V gene, CDR1 is SGHTA and CDR2 is FQGNSA. V was trimmed by 5 bases and J by 1 base, leaving 11 bases between them. CDR3 in amino acids: CASSTWGRNTEAFF. CDR3 DNA: TGTGCCAGCAGCACTTGGGGGCGGAACACTGAAGCTTTCTTT.

This clonotype appeared many times. The chain has TRBV7-6 and TRBJ2-7, with D perhaps matching TRBD2 (6 bases). Trimming took 5 bases from V and 3 from J, leaving 11 bases between them. Germline V lookup: CDR1 SGHVS, CDR2 FNYEAQ. The CDR3 loop spans 13 amino acids. The CDR3 nucleotides read TGTGCCAGCAGCCCCATGGGGGGCTACGAGCAGTACTTC. Translated, it gives CASSPMGGYEQYF.

As concerns this clonotype: A read error may explain this, as a much larger clone is one base away. This chain joins TRBV7-4 and TRBJ1-2; no definite D call. The CDR3 totals 15 residues. The V gene lost 4 bases and the J gene lost 0 bases, with 12 bases spanning the gap. Germline V CDR1 and CDR2: SGHVT, SQSDAQ. This chain's CDR3 is CASSSRKGSNYGYTF. The CDR3 DNA is TGTGCCAGCAGCTCTAGAAAGGGATCTAACTATGGCTACACCTTC.

About this clonotype itself: A much larger clone is a single base away; this may be a read error. The chain uses TRBV5-1 and TRBJ1-3; TRBD1 might be the D (5 bases). Trimming left V 5 bases short and J 0 bases short, with 15 bases between. The germline V gene encodes CDR1 SGHRS and CDR2 YFSETQ. The CDR3 spans 16 residues. CDR3: CASSPNKGHSGNTIYF. In nucleotides, the CDR3 is TGCGCCAGCAGTCCCAACAAGGGGCACTCTGGAAACACCATATATTTT.

The rearrangement uses TRBV5-1 and TRBJ2-5; 10 positions match TRBD2. This CDR3 region has 14 residues. Losses at the gene ends were 0 bases for V and 4 bases for J; bases not matched to a gene: 0. Germline loops: CDR1 SGHRS, CDR2 YFSETQ. CDR3 residues: CASSLGTSGETQYF. CDR3 DNA sequence: TGCGCCAGCAGCTTGGGGACTAGCGGAGAGACCCAGTACTTC. Full variable domain (remainder filled in from reference TRBV5-1 and TRBJ2-5): KAGVTQTPRYLIKTRGQQVTLSCSPISGHRSVSWYQQTPGQGLQFLFEYFSETQRNKGNFPGRFSGRQFSNSRSEMNVSTLELGDSALYLCASSLGTSGETQYFGPGTRLLVL.

The sample holds many counts of this clonotype. This chain uses TRBV20-1 with TRBJ1-5; D might be TRBD1 (6 bases). The CDR3 covers 13 residues. CDR1 is DFQATT and CDR2 is SNEGSKA in the germline V gene (reference sequence). V was pared by 5 bases and J by 3 bases, with 11 bases between. Here the CDR3 DNA reads TGCAGTGCTTCTTACAGGGTCAATCAGCCCCAGCATTTT. It yields the protein CSASYRVNQPQHF.

The V call is TRBV29-1, the J call TRBJ1-2; D remains ambiguous. V was clipped by 6 bases and J by 6 bases, with 2 bases between them. Germline V lookup: CDR1 SQVTM, CDR2 ANQGSEA. The CDR3 totals 8 residues. CDR3 in amino acids: CSVDGYTF. The DNA of the CDR3 is TGCAGCGTAGATGGCTACACCTTC. The full variable domain, its missing parts supplied by reference TRBV29-1 and TRBJ1-2, is SAVISQKPSRDICQRGTSLTIQCQVDSQVTMMFWYRQQPGQSLTLIATANQGSEATYESGFVIDKFPISRPNLTFSTLTVSNMSPEDSSIYLCSVDGYTFGSGTRLTVV.

The rearrangement uses TRBV15 and TRBJ2-7; TRBD1 agrees at 8 bases. There are 13 residues in the CDR3. CDR1 LNHNV and CDR2 YYDKDF come from the germline V gene (reference sequence). The CDR3 bases are TGTGCTAGACCACGGGACAGGCAATACGAGCAGTACTTC. Translation: CARPRDRQYEQYF.